This T cell receptor beta chain was identified in a study of blood T cell repertoires in COVID-19 (dated by TCRdb to 2019 to 2021). Study-wide context: Collaborator samples came from the United States, Italy and Spain and covered acute and convalescent phases of COVID-19. The material from the prospective study consisted of cDNA or gDNA derived from T cells, B-cell-depleted T cells, or PBMCs. Where available, HLA class I and class II types were taken from metadata supplied by the sample provider and were not determined by assay-based typing. The repertoires were released in a freely available public database intended as a resource for research on the immune response to SARS-CoV-2. Subjects who had been exposed to COVID-19, were actively infected with it, or had recovered from it provided the deeply sampled blood TCRbeta repertoires that made up the dataset. Samples came from the ongoing ImmuneRACE study (first 160 participants) plus 1,254 subjects from 6 global collaborators. Sample metadata almost always included a de-identified subject ID, COVID-19 status, age in years and sex. General findings and caveats noted by the study authors: How much clinical and demographic metadata was included differed by source and by participant, and the metadata was provided uncurated.

One collaborating source in Seattle enrolled patients during active infection and followed them longitudinally through the course of disease. Each collaborating institution followed its own protocols to collect whole blood in K2EDTA tubes. For TCRbeta analysis, collaborators shipped samples in one of three forms: frozen whole blood, isolated PBMCs, or DNA extracted from either of those sample types. About this clone: Its antigen target is currently unknown. Base-call qualities are not available, and no considerably larger clone is one nucleotide away.

V is pruned by 10 bases and J by 10 bases, leaving 12 bases of the junction without a gene match. The CDR3 starts with the cysteine, ends with the phenylalanine, and has 14 residues. Only the CDR3 DNA stays, 42 bases, in frame from base 1. Via the germline V gene (reference sequence), CDR1 is LNHDA and CDR2 SQIVND. TCRbeta CDR3 regions were amplified from genomic DNA using the immunoSEQ Assay, a bias-controlled multiplex PCR. Regarding the original processing steps: The number of nucleated cells in each sample was estimated from the amplification of reference gene primers within the assay. To quantify the absolute abundance of each unique TCRbeta CDR3 rearrangement, sequence reads were collapsed and filtered. For each sample, productive Simpson clonality was calculated as the square root of Simpson's diversity index over productive rearrangements. As stored in TCRdb, this immuneACCESS dataset retains in-frame rearrangements with V and J assigned. A fraction of the clones does not appear; measured against another copy, unresolved V genes explain less than half of the discrepancy, and the remainder lacks a known reason. V, J and clone size are taken as reported in that table, and D and trimming were inferred from the DNA itself. Counted in this sample were approximately 270,000 clones; around 85% of them appeared once. The ten largest account for 0.87% of the sample.

The receptor was isolated from a human donor with COVID-19, enrolled during active disease. The donor label of this sample is uncertain. Rearrangement joined TRBV19 to TRBJ1-6; the junction holds 8 bases that match TRBD1. Specimen: peripheral blood. The DNA sequence is given as TGTGCCACCCATCTGACAGGGGATCGATCACCCCTCCACTTT. This translates into CATHLTGDRSPLHF.